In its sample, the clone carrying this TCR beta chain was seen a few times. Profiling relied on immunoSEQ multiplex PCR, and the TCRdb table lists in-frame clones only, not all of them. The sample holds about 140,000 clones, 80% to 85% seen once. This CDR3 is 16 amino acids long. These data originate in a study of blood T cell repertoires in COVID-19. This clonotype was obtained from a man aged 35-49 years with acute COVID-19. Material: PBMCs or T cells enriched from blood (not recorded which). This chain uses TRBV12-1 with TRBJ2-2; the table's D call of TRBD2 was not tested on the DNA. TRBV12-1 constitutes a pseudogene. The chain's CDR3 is CASSLSGGANTGELFF. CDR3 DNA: TGTGCCAGCAGCTTAAGTGGGGGGGCTAACACCGGGGAGCTGTTTTTT.